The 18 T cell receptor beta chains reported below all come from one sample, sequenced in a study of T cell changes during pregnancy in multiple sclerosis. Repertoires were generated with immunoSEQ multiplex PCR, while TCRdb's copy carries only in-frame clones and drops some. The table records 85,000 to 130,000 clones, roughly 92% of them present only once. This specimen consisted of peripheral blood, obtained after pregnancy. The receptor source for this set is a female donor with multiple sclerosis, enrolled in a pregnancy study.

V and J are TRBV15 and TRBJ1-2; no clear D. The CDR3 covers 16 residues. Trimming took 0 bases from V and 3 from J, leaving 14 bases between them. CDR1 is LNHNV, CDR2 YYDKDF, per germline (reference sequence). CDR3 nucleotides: TGTGCCACCAGCAGAGATCGTGGAGGCTTTCACTATGGCTACACCTTC. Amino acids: CATSRDRGGFHYGYTF. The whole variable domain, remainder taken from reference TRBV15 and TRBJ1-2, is DAMVIQNPRYQVTQFGKPVTLSCSQTLNHNVMYWYQQKSSQAPKLLFHYYDKDFNNEADTPDNFQSRRPNTSFCFLDIRSPGLGDTAMYLCATSRDRGGFHYGYTFGSGTRLTVV.

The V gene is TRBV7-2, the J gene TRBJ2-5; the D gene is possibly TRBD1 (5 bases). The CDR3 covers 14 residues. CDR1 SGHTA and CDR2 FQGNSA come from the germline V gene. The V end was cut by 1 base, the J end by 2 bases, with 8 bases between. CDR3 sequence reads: CASSLVRGQETQYF. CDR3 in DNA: TGTGCCAGCAGCTTAGTTAGGGGTCAAGAGACCCAGTACTTC.

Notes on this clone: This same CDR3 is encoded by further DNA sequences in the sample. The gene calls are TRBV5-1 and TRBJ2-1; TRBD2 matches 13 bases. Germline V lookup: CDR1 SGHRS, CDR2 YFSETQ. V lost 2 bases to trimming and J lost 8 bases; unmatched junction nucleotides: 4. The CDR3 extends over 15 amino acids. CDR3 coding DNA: TGCGCCAGCAGCTTAGGACTAGCGGGGGTAGATGAGCAGTTCTTC. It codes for CASSLGLAGVDEQFF.

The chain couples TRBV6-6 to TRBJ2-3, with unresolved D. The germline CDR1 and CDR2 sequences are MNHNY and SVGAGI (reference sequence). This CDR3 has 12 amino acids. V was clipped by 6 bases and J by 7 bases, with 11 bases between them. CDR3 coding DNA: TGTGCCAGCAGAACCCTCCCTAATACGCAGTATTTT. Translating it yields CASRTLPNTQYF.

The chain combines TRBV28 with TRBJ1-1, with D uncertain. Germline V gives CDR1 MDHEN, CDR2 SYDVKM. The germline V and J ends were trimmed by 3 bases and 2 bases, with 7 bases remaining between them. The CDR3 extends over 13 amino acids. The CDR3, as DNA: TGTGCCAGCAGTTTTAGCAGCAACACTGAAGCTTTCTTT. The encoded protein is CASSFSSNTEAFF.

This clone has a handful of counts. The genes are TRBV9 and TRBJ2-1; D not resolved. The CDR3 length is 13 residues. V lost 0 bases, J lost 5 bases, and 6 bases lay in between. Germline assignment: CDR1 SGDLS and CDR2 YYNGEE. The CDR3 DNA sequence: TGTGCCAGCAGCGTAGACATACACAATGAGCAGTTCTTC. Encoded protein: CASSVDIHNEQFF.

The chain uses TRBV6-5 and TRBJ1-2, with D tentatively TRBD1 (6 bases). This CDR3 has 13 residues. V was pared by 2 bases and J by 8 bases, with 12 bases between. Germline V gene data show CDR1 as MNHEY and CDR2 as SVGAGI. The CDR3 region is CASSYEGEGGYTF. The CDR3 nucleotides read TGTGCCAGCAGTTACGAGGGGGAAGGGGGCTACACCTTC.

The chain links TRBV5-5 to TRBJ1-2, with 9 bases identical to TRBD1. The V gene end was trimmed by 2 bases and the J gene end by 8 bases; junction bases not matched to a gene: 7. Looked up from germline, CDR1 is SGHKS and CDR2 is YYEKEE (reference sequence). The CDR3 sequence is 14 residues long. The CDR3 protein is CASSFDRGVGGYTF. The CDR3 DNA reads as TGTGCCAGCAGCTTCGACAGGGGGGTTGGGGGCTACACCTTC.

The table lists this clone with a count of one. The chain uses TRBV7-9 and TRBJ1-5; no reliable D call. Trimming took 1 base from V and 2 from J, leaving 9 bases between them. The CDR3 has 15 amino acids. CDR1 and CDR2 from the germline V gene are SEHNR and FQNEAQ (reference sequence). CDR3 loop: CASSLDEIGNQPQHF. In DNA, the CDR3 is TGTGCCAGCAGCTTAGATGAAATAGGCAATCAGCCCCAGCATTTT.

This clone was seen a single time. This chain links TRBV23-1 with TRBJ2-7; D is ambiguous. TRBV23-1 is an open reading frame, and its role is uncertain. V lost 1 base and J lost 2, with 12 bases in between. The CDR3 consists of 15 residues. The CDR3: CASSQCEQTTYEQYF. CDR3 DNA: TGCGCCAGCAGTCAATGTGAACAAACAACCTACGAGCAGTACTTC.

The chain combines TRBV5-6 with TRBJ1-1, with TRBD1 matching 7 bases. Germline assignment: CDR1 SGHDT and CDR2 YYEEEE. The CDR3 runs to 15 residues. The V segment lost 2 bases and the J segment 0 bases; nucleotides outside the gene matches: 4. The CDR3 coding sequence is TGTGCCAGCAGCTTCTCGGGACAGATGAACACTGAAGCTTTCTTT. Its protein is CASSFSGQMNTEAFF.

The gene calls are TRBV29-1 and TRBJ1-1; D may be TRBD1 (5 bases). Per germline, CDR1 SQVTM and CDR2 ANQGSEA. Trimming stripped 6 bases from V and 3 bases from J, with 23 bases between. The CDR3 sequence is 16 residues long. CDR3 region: CSVSGPFQGGDTEAFF. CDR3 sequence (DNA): TGCAGCGTCTCGGGACCCTTTCAGGGCGGGGACACTGAAGCTTTCTTT.

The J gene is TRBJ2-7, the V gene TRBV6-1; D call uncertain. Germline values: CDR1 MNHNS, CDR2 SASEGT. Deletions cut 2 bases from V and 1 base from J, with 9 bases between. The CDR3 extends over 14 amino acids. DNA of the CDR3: TGTGCCAGCAGTGAAATGTTTTCGTCCTACGAGCAGTACTTC. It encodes CASSEMFSSYEQYF.

The CDR3 protein is CASSLEGTGDTEAFF. In DNA form, the CDR3 reads TGTGCCAGCAGCTTAGAGGGGACAGGGGACACTGAAGCTTTCTTT. This sequence joins TRBV11-2 and TRBJ1-1; 10 bases are a match to TRBD1. The CDR3 is 15 amino acids. Germline loops: CDR1 SGHAT, CDR2 FQNNGV. V lost 0 bases to trimming and J lost 3 bases; unmatched junction nucleotides: 1.

CDR3 in amino acids: CASSYSSLGGAYEQYF. For the CDR3, the DNA is TGTGCCAGCAGTTACTCGAGTCTCGGGGGAGCCTACGAGCAGTACTTC. The gene calls are TRBV6-5 and TRBJ2-7; D might be TRBD2 (6 bases). CDR1 MNHEY and CDR2 SVGAGI come from the germline V gene. The CDR3 contains 16 residues. V lost 0 bases and J 2 bases, leaving 14 bases between the germline ends.

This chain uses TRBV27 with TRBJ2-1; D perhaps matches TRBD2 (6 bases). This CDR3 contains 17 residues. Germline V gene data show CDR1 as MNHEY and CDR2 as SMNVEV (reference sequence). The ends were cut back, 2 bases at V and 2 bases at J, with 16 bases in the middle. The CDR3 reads CASSLRVASEAYNEQFF. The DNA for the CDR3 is TGTGCCAGCAGTTTAAGGGTCGCTAGCGAAGCCTACAATGAGCAGTTCTTC.

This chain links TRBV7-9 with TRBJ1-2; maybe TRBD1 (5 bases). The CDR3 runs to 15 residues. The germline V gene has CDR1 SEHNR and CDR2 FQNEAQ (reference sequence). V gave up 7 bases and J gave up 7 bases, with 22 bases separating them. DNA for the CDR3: TGTGCCAGCAATCCTACCGGGACTATTTCTCGTGGCTACACCTTC. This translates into CASNPTGTISRGYTF.

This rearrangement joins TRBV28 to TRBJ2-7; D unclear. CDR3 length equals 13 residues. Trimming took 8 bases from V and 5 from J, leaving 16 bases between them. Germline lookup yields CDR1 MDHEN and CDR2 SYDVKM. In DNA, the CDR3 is TGTGCCAGCGGGTTCTCTGAGGTTGACGAGCAGTACTTC. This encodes CASGFSEVDEQYF.